This T cell receptor beta chain originates from a study of blood T cell repertoires in COVID-19. Study details: Whether acute or convalescent, the COVID-19 samples came from the United States, Italy and Spain. The cDNA or gDNA used as material had been derived from T cells, B-cell-depleted T cells, or PBMCs.

How the authors handled the data: Estimated nucleated cell counts came from reference gene primer amplification. TCRdb's copy holds only in-frame clones and misses some; the assay was immunoSEQ multiplex PCR. V and J calls and clone size are those listed in that table; D and trimming were worked out from the DNA. The sample has roughly 290,000 clones; 75% to 90% are singletons. The germline V gene has CDR1 LGHDT and CDR2 YNNKEL (reference sequence). CDR3 length: 17 residues. The trim removed 3 bases at V and 6 bases at J, leaving 9 bases unmatched. The TCR sequence derives from a woman in her fifties or sixties with acute or convalescent COVID-19. The sequenced sample was peripheral blood. The gene calls are TRBV3-1 (or the pseudogene TRBV3-2) and TRBJ2-3; 13 nucleotides line up with TRBD2. The CDR3 spells CASSHTSGGAEKDTQYF. The CDR3 DNA sequence: TGTGCCAGCAGCCATACTAGCGGGGGGGCGGAAAAGGATACGCAGTATTTT.